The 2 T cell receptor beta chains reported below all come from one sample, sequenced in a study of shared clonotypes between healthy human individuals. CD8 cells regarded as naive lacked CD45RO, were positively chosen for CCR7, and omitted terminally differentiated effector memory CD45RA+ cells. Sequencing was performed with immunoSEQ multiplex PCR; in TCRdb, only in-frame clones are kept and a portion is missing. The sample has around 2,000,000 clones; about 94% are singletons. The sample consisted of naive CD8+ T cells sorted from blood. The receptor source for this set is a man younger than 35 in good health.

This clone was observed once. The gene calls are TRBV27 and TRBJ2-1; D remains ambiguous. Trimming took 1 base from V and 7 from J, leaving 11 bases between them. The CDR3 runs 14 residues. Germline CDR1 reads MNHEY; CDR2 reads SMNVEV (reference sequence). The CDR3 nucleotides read TGTGCCAGCAGTTTATTGGTGGACGGGAATGAGCAGTTCTTC. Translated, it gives CASSLLVDGNEQFF.

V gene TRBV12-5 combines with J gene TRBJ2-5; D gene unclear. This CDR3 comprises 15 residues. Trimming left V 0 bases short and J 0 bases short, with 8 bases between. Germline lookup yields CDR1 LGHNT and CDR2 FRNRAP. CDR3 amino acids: CASGLVTGYQETQYF. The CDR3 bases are TGTGCTAGTGGTTTGGTGACCGGCTACCAAGAGACCCAGTACTTC. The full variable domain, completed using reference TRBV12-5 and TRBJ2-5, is DARVTQTPRHKVTEMGQEVTMRCQPILGHNTVFWYRQTMMQGLELLAYFRNRAPLDDSGMPKDRFSAEMPDATLATLKIQPSEPRDSAVYFCASGLVTGYQETQYFGPGTRLLVL.